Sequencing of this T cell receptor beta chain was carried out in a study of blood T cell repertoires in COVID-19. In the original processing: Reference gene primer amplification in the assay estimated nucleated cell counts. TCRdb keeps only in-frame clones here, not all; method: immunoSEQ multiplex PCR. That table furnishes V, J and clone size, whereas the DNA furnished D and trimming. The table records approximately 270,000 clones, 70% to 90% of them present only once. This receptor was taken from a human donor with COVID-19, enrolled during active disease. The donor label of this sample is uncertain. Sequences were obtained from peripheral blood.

The CDR3, as DNA: TGTGCCAGCTCACCTACGCCGGGACAGGGCTCTAACTATGGCTACACCTTC. As protein: CASSPTPGQGSNYGYTF. The chain links TRBV18 to TRBJ1-2; 9 nucleotides agree with TRBD1. Germline CDR1 is KGHSH and CDR2 is LQKENI. The CDR3 has 17 amino acids. The J segment lost 0 bases and the V segment lost 3 bases, leaving 8 bases of the junction unmatched.